The present entry profiles one T cell receptor (beta chain) with its context. This sample was included in a study of T cells expressing NK-cell markers. Following a re-call of the 5' RACE reads, TCRdb has one entry per CDR3 protein and lacks DNA. The specimen's table records about 460,000 distinct CDR3 sequences. Germline loops: CDR1 MNHEY, CDR2 SVGAGI. CDR3 length: 14 residues. The J gene is TRBJ1-6, the V gene TRBV6-5; TCRdb proposes TRBD1, but this gene call is untestable without DNA. Material: blood T cells: a sorted CD56 or NKG2C T cell subset, CD4+ or CD8+ T cells, or bulk PBMC T cells (not recorded which). This receptor was identified in a woman between 50 and 59 years old in good health. The CDR3 reads CASNRGTFGSPLHF.